The 12 T cell receptor beta chains reported below all come from one sample, sequenced in a study of OX40 agonist ivuxolimab in advanced cancers. Assay: immunoSEQ multiplex PCR; the TCRdb copy retains only in-frame clones and omits some. This table holds just over 35,000 clones, approximately 80% found once. The material was CD4+ or CD8+ T cells sorted from blood, obtained in a trial of the OX40 agonist ivuxolimab. These receptors were collected from an adult with an advanced solid tumor such as melanoma, head and neck, liver or kidney cancer.

V is TRBV30 and J is TRBJ2-2; 11 bases are shared with TRBD1. CDR3 length: 15 residues. Trimming took 8 bases from V and 7 from J; bases not matched to a gene: 12. CDR1 is GTSNPN, CDR2 SVGIG, per germline (reference sequence). The CDR3 DNA sequence: TGTGCCGGCTCACCGGGACAGGGGGTCTTCGGGGAGCTGTTTTTT. Protein sequence: CAGSPGQGVFGELFF. Together with reference TRBV30 and TRBJ2-2, the CDR3 gives the full variable domain: SQTIHQWPATLVQPVGSPLSLECTVEGTSNPNLYWYRQAAGRGLQLLFYSVGIGQISSEVPQNLSASRPQDRQFILSSKKLLLSDSGFYLCAGSPGQGVFGELFFGEGSRLTVL.

The chain employs TRBV13 and TRBJ1-4; D remains ambiguous. The germline CDR1 and CDR2 sequences are PRHDT and FYEKMQ (reference sequence). Trimming took off 5 bases at V and 0 bases at J, with 7 bases between the two ends. The CDR3 is made up of 14 amino acids. The CDR3 DNA follows: TGTGCCAGCAGCGGTCCCCCAACTAATGAAAAACTGTTTTTT. This codes for CASSGPPTNEKLFF.

The chain employs TRBV6-1 and TRBJ2-7; D is ambiguous. The V end lost 3 bases, the J end lost 0 bases, and 12 bases lay between the germline ends. Germline V gene sequence: CDR1 MNHNS, CDR2 SASEGT. CDR3 length: 15 amino acids. DNA for the CDR3: TGTGCCAGCAGTGAGATGGAGACCTCCTCCTACGAGCAGTACGTC. Translating it yields CASSEMETSSYEQYV.

This chain uses TRBV6-5 with TRBJ1-2; TRBD1 agrees at 11 bases. This CDR3 has 13 residues. The J segment lost 7 bases and the V segment lost 6 bases, leaving 4 bases of the junction unmatched. CDR1 MNHEY and CDR2 SVGAGI come from the germline V gene. The CDR3 here is CASRPDRGLGYTF. The CDR3 DNA reads TGTGCCAGCAGACCGGACAGGGGGCTTGGCTACACCTTC.

The chain is built from TRBV2 and TRBJ2-3; the D is unclear. The germline V gene has CDR1 SNHLY and CDR2 FYNNEI. V was pared by 4 bases and J by 2 bases, with 13 bases between. The CDR3 extends over 15 amino acids. This CDR3 is CASSAPRTFTDTQYF. The CDR3 DNA reads as TGTGCCAGCAGTGCCCCCCGGACCTTCACAGATACGCAGTATTTT.

This clone came up a few times. The J gene is TRBJ2-5, the V gene TRBV2; 7 bases map to TRBD2. There are 15 residues in the CDR3. CDR1 and CDR2 from the germline V gene are SNHLY and FYNNEI. Germline trimming cut 5 bases from V and 5 bases from J; bases unmatched to any gene: 11. CDR3 loop: CASSFTSGDLETQYF. The CDR3 nucleotides are TGTGCCAGCAGTTTCACCAGCGGGGATTTGGAGACCCAGTACTTC.

The chain combines TRBV7-2 with TRBJ2-7; D may be TRBD2 (6 bases). Trimming took 1 base from V and 2 from J, leaving 15 bases between them. This CDR3 has 16 residues. Germline lookup yields CDR1 SGHTA and CDR2 FQGNSA. The CDR3 bases are TGTGCCAGCAGCTTAGGATTGGGCGGGGCCGCCTACGAGCAGTACTTC. Amino acids: CASSLGLGGAAYEQYF.

J is TRBJ2-5 and V is TRBV6-1, with TRBD2 as a possible D gene (6 bases). V lost 6 bases to trimming and J lost 0 bases, with 8 bases between them. The germline V gene has CDR1 MNHNS and CDR2 SASEGT. The CDR3 spans 13 residues. CDR3 bases: TGTGCCAGCAGGGGGACTTACCAAGAGACCCAGTACTTC. Translation gives CASRGTYQETQYF.

The chain recombines TRBV2 with TRBJ2-7; unclear D gene. The germline V gene has CDR1 SNHLY and CDR2 FYNNEI. Trimming took 3 bases from V and 3 from J, leaving 12 bases between them. The CDR3 length is 14 residues. The CDR3 DNA follows: TGTGCCAGCAGTGAGGTCCGTGAGGACTACGAGCAGTACGTC. Protein product: CASSEVREDYEQYV.

The J gene is TRBJ2-3, the V gene TRBV30, with 9 nucleotides matching TRBD2. The CDR3 runs 14 residues. Per the germline V gene, CDR1 is GTSNPN and CDR2 is SVGIG (reference sequence). Trimming cost V 2 bases and J 6 bases; bases outside gene matches: 6. The CDR3 sequence: CAWSLRGGQDTQYF. The CDR3 coding sequence is TGTGCCTGGAGTCTGCGGGGGGGCCAGGATACGCAGTATTTT.

This clone was recorded at least ten times. The chain joins TRBV21-1 to TRBJ1-5; the table's D gene call, TRBD1, was not cross checked with the DNA. TRBV21-1 is given as a pseudogene. The CDR3 has 18 amino acids. In DNA form, the CDR3 reads TGTGCCAGCAGCAAAGCGCTTTTGGCAGGGGATAGCAATCAGCCCCAGCATTTT. Encoded protein: CASSKALLAGDSNQPQHF.

This clone showed up just once. J is TRBJ1-1 and V is TRBV7-7; D uncertain. The CDR3 sequence is 13 residues long. V gave up 2 bases and J gave up 5 bases, with 9 bases separating them. Germline assignment: CDR1 SSHAT and CDR2 FNYEAQ (reference sequence). The CDR3 spells CASSLRKGTEAFF. CDR3 in DNA: TGTGCCAGCAGCTTAAGAAAGGGAACTGAAGCTTTCTTT. Drawing the rest from reference TRBV7-7 and TRBJ1-1, the complete variable domain is GAGVSQSPRYKVTKRGQDVTLRCDPISSHATLYWYQQALGQGPEFLTYFNYEAQPDKSGLPSDRFSAERPEGSISTLTIQRTEQRDSAMYRCASSLRKGTEAFFGQGTRLTVV.